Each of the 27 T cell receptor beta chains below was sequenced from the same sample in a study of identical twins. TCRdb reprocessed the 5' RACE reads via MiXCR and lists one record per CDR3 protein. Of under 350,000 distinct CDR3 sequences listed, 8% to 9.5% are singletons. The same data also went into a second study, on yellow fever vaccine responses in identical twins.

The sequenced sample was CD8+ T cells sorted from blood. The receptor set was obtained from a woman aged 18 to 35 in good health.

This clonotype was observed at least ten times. CDR3 DNA: TGCAGCGCCCCAGACCCCGGGACTTGGACAGATACGCAGTATTTT. Its protein is CSAPDPGTWTDTQYF. V gene TRBV29-1 combines with J gene TRBJ2-3; a weak D match, TRBD2 (6 bases). Germline values: CDR1 SQVTM, CDR2 ANQGSEA. The V end was cut by 7 bases, the J end by 3 bases, with 20 bases between. The CDR3 has 15 amino acids.

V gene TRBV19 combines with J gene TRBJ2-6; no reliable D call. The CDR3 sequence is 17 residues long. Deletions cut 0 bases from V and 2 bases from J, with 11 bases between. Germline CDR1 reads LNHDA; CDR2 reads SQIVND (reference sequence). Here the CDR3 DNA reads TGTGCCAGTAGTATAGATCAGTACCTAACTGGGGCCAACGTCCTGACTTTC. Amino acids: CASSIDQYLTGANVLTF.

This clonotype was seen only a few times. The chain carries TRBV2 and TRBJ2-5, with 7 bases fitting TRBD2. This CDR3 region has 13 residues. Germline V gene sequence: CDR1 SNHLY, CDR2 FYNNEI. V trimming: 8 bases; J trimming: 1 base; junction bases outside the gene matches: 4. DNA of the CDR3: TGTGCCAGCGCACTAGCGCCCCAAGAGACCCAGTACTTC. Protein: CASALAPQETQYF.

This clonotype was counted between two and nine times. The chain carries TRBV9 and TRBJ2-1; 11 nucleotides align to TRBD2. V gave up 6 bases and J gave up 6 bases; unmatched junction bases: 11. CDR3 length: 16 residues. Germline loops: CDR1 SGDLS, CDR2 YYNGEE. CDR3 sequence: CASTHSLAGDINEQFF. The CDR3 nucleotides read TGTGCCAGCACGCATTCACTAGCGGGAGATATCAATGAGCAGTTCTTC.

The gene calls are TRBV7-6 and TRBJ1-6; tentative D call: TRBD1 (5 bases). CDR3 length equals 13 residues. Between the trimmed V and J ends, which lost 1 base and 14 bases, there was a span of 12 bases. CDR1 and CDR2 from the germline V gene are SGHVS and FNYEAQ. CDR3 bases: TGTGCCAGCAGCTTAGGGGACCTTCGGGCCCTCCACTTT. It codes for CASSLGDLRALHF. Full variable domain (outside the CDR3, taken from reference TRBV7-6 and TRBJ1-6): GAGVSQSPRYKVTKRGQDVALRCDPISGHVSLYWYRQALGQGPEFLTYFNYEAQQDKSGLPNDRFSAERPEGSISTLTIQRTEQRDSAMYRCASSLGDLRALHFGNGTRLTVT.

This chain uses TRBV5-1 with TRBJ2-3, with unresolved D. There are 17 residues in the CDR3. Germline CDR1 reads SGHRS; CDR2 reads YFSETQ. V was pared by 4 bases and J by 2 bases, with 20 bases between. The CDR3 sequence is CASSPLSEGLNTDTQYF. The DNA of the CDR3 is TGCGCCAGCAGCCCCTTGTCCGAAGGCCTAAACACAGATACGCAGTATTTT.

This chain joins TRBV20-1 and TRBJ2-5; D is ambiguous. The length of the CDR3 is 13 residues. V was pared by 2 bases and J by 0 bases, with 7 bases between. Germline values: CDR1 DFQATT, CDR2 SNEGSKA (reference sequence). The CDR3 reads CSARSVDQETQYF. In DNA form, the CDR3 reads TGCAGTGCTAGATCGGTGGACCAAGAGACCCAGTACTTC.

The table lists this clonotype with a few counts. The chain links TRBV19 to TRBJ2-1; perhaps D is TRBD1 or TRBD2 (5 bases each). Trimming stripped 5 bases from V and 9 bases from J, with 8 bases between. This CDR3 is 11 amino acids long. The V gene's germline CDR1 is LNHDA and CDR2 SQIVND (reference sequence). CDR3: CASSGAGEQFF. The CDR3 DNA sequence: TGTGCCAGTAGTGGGGCGGGTGAGCAGTTCTTC. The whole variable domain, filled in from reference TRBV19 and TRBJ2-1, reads DGGITQSPKYLFRKEGQNVTLSCEQNLNHDAMYWYRQDPGQGLRLIYYSQIVNDFQKGDIAEGYSVSREKKESFPLTVTSAQKNPTAFYLCASSGAGEQFFGPGTRLTVL.

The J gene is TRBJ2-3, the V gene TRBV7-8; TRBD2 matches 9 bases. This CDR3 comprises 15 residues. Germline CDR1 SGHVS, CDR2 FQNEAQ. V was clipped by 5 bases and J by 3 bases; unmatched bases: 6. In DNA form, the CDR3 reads TGTGCCAGCAGCCCCCTAGCGGGGAGAACAGATACGCAGTATTTT. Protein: CASSPLAGRTDTQYF.

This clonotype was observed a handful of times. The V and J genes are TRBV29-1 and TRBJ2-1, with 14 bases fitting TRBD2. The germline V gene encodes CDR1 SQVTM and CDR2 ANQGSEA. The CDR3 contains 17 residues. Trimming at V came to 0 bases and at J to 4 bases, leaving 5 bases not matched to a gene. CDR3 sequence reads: CSVEDSGLAGEYNEQFF. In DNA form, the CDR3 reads TGCAGCGTTGAAGATTCGGGACTAGCGGGGGAATACAATGAGCAGTTCTTC.

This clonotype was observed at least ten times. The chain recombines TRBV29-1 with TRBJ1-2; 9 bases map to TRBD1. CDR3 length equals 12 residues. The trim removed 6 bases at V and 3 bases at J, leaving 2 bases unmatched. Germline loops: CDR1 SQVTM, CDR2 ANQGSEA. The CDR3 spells CSVGDRDYGYTF. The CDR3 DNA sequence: TGCAGCGTGGGGGACAGGGACTATGGCTACACCTTC.

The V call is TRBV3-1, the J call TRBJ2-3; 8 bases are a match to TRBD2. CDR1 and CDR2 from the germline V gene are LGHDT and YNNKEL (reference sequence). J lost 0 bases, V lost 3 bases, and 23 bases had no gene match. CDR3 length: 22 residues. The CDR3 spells CASSHSAQGSLAGTTSTDTQYF. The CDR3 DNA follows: TGTGCCAGCAGCCACTCGGCTCAGGGGTCGTTAGCGGGGACAACTAGCACAGATACGCAGTATTTT.

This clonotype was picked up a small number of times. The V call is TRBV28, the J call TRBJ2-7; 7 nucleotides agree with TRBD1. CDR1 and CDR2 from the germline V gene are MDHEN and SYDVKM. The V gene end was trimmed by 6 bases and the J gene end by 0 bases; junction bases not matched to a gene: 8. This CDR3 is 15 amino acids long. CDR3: CASSRTRDSSYEQYF. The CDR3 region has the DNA TGTGCCAGCAGCCGAACCCGGGACAGCTCCTACGAGCAGTACTTC.

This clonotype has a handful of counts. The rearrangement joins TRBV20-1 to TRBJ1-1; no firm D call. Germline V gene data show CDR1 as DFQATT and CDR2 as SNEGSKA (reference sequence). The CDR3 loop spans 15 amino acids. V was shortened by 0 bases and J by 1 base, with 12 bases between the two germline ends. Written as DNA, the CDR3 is TGCAGTGCTAGAGATCTGAGCGAAACGAACACTGAAGCTTTCTTT. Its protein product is CSARDLSETNTEAFF.

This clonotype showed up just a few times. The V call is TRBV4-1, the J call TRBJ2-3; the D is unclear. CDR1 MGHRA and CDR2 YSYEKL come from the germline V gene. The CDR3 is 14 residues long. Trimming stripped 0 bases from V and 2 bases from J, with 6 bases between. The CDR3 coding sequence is TGCGCCAGCAGCCAAGACTTCCCCACAGATACGCAGTATTTT. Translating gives CASSQDFPTDTQYF.

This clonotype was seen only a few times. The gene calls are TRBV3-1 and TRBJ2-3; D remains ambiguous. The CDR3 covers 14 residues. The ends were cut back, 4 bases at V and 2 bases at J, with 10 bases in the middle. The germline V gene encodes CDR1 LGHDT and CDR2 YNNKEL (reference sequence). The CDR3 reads CASSPPANTDTQYF. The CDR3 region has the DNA TGTGCCAGCAGCCCTCCGGCCAACACAGATACGCAGTATTTT.

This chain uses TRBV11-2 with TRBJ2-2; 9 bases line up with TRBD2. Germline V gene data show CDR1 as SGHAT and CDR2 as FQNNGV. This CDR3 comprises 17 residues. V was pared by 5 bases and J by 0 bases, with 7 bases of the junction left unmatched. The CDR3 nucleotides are TGTGCCAGCAGCCTAAGGCTAGCGGGATCGAACACCGGGGAGCTGTTTTTT. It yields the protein CASSLRLAGSNTGELFF.

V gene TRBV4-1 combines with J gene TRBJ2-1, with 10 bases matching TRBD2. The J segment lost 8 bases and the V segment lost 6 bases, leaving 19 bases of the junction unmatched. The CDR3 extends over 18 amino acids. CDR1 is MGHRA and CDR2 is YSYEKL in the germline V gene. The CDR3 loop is CASSPSGRASNKRDEQFF. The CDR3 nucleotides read TGCGCCAGCAGTCCCAGCGGGAGGGCCTCCAATAAGAGGGATGAGCAGTTCTTC.

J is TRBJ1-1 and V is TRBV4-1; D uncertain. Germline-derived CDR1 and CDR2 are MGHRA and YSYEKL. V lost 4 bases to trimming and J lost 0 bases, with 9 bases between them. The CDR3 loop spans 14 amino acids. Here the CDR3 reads CASSPLGMNTEAFF. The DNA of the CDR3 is TGCGCCAGCAGCCCCCTAGGGATGAACACTGAAGCTTTCTTT.

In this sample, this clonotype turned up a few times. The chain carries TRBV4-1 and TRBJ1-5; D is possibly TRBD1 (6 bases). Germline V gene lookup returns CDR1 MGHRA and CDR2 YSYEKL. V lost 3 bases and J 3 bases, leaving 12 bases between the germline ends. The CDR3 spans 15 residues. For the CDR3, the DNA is TGCGCCAGCAGCCACAACAGGGCTTCCAATCAGCCCCAGCATTTT. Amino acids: CASSHNRASNQPQHF.

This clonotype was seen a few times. CDR3 DNA sequence: TGTGCCAGCAGCGTAGCTTTTGCGGGGGGTCCCACAGATACGCAGTATTTT. Its translation is CASSVAFAGGPTDTQYF. The chain uses TRBV9 and TRBJ2-3; 8 positions match TRBD2. CDR1 and CDR2 from the germline V gene are SGDLS and YYNGEE. Trimming removed 0 bases from V and 2 bases from J; junction bases left unmatched: 8. The CDR3 consists of 17 residues.

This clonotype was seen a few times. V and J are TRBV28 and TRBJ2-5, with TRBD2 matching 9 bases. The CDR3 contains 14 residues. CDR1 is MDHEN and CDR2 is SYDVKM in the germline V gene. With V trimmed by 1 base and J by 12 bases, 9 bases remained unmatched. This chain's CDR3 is CASSLSRGVAGEYF. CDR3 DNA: TGTGCCAGCAGTTTATCCCGCGGGGTAGCGGGGGAGTACTTC.

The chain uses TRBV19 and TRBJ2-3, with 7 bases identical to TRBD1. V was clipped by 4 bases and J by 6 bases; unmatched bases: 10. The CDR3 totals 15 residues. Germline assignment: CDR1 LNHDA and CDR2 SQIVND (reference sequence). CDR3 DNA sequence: TGTGCCAGTAGTAAACGGGACAGAAGATTGGATACGCAGTATTTT. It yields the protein CASSKRDRRLDTQYF.

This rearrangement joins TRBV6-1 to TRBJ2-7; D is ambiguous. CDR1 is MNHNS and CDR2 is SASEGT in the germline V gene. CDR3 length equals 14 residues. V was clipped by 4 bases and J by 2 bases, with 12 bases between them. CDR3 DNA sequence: TGTGCCAGCAGTGGCGCTTCTTATCCCTACGAGCAGTACTTC. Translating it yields CASSGASYPYEQYF.

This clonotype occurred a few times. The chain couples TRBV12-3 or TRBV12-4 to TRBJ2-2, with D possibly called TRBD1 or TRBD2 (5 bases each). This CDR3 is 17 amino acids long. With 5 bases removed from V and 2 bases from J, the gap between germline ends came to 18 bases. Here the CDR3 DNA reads TGTGCCAGCAGTGAGGTCAGGGTTGGGAGAAACACCGGGGAGCTGTTTTTT. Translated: CASSEVRVGRNTGELFF.

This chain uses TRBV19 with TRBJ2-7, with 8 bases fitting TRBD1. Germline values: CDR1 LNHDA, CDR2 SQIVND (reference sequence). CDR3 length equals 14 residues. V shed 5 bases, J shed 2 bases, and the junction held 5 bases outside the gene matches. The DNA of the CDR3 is TGTGCCAGTAGTGATTGGGACAGGACCTACGAGCAGTACTTC. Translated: CASSDWDRTYEQYF.

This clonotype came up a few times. The CDR3 sequence: CASSSYERGPPYGYTF. CDR3 sequence (DNA): TGTGCCAGCAGTTCTTACGAACGGGGCCCCCCGTATGGCTACACCTTC. The chain combines TRBV28 with TRBJ1-2; D may be TRBD1 (5 bases). Per germline, CDR1 MDHEN and CDR2 SYDVKM. This CDR3 comprises 16 residues. V lost 4 bases to trimming and J lost 5 bases, with 20 bases between them.